This T cell receptor (beta chain) was identified in a study of glioma-infiltrating T cells. General study results and limits: Gliomas, especially low-grade, showed above-expected tissue-blood divergence; non-neoplastic patients showed below. Tissue and blood shared very few CDR3 sequences.

The iRepertoire nested amplicon-rescue multiplex PCR amplified TCR alpha and beta CDR3s from RNA. Input was roughly 85-450 ng of tissue mRNA or PBMC total RNA. TCRdb re-analysed the multiplex PCR reads in MiXCR, keeping a single row per CDR3 protein. This table has fewer than 90,000 distinct CDR3 sequences, about 25% appearing once. In this sample, this clonotype turned up once. Its antigen remains unidentified. Germline lookup yields CDR1 MNHNS and CDR2 SASEGT. This CDR3 comprises 14 residues. V lost 8 bases and J 5 bases, leaving 19 bases between the germline ends. The receptor's source is a human donor with low-grade glioma or glioblastoma, undergoing nonglioma brain surgery, or in good health (not recorded which). V usage is TRBV6-1 and J usage is TRBJ2-7, with a weak D call TRBD1 (5 bases). The sequenced sample was glioma tissue, nonneoplastic brain tissue, or PBMCs (not recorded which). CDR3 sequence: CASLARARSHEQYF. CDR3 in DNA: TGTGCCAGCTTAGCCAGGGCTCGTTCCCACGAGCAGTACTTC.